The entry that follows covers one TCR beta chain sequence. Its antigen is still unknown. With V trimmed by 0 bases and J by 6 bases, 5 bases remained unmatched. CDR1 and CDR2 from the germline V gene are LNHNV and YYDKDF (reference sequence). The CDR3 extends over 15 amino acids. Through a sample-barcoded 5' primer and a J-beta primer mix, a second PCR was run for about 6 to 11 cycles. MiXCR was run by TCRdb on the 5' RACE reads, yielding one entry per CDR3 protein. The sample has about 780,000 distinct CDR3 sequences; around 24% are singletons. The sample comes from a study of blood T cells in healthy people across ages. Study-level points and caveats: Age showed a roughly linear inverse relationship with TCR beta diversity per million T cells.

Another study also made use of these data, one on T cells of mothers and their children. From that second work: All extracted RNA went into cDNA synthesis, roughly 1.5 ug per 15 ul. The M1S primer of the second PCR added sample barcodes and 2-4 random nucleotides. Whether pairs are related or unrelated, thymic selection shapes their TCR recombination output in much the same way.

The clonotype originates from a boy under 18 in good health. This chain connects TRBV15 to TRBJ2-4, with 7 bases aligning to TRBD2. Sample: blood. CDR3 DNA sequence: TGTGCCACCAGCAGAGATTCAGGGAGGGGAAACATTCAGTACTTC. Translating gives CATSRDSGRGNIQYF.